The entry below gives a single T cell receptor (beta chain) sequence along with its context. Per the authors' pipeline: Nucleated cell number was recorded as an estimate derived from reference gene primer amplification. The data were produced by immunoSEQ multiplex PCR, yet TCRdb's version contains in-frame clones alone and is incomplete. V, J and clone size reflect that table, while D and trimming were determined from the DNA. This table has 180,000 or so clones, around nine tenths appearing once. This CDR3 spans 16 amino acids. Unmatched junction bases numbered 10, after V lost 5 bases and J lost 3 bases. CDR1 and CDR2 (germline): SEHNR, FQNEAQ (reference sequence). This record comes from a study of blood T cell repertoires in COVID-19. Study as a whole: COVID-19 samples collected from the United States, Italy and Spain covered acute and convalescent phases. Sources were T cells, B-cell-depleted T cells, or PBMCs; the material itself was cDNA or gDNA.

Sequenced material: peripheral blood. The receptor comes from a man in his 70s with acute or convalescent COVID-19. This chain connects TRBV7-9 to TRBJ2-3; 8 bases align to TRBD2. The CDR3 DNA follows: TGTGCCAGCAGCACATCAATATTAGCGGGAACAGATACGCAGTATTTT. Protein: CASSTSILAGTDTQYF.